This TCR beta chain was found in a study of T cells in Graves' hyperthyroidism and ophthalmopathy (dated by TCRdb to the late 2010s). About the investigation overall: Peripheral blood was collected at initial diagnosis, before any treatment. The roughly 100 discovery patients were divided at random into training and test sets in a 7:3 ratio. A discovery cohort of about a hundred patients, approximately 44 with Graves' ophthalmopathy and about 60 with stable Graves' hyperthyroidism, was used to find distinguishing TCR V-J signatures. The study also compared thyroid tissue and blood T-cell repertoires from five or six Graves' hyperthyroidism patients. Once sampling was done, hyperthyroidism patients were given methimazole at a starting dose of 30 mg daily, whereas ophthalmopathy patients were given high-dose intravenous methylprednisolone. Whether ophthalmopathy could be predicted prospectively was tested in an independent validation cohort made up of roughly 19 hyperthyroidism patients plus 17 patients who later progressed to ophthalmopathy. TCR Vbeta CDR3 sequencing of fewer than 150 peripheral blood samples (approximately 44 ophthalmopathy, some 75 hyperthyroidism and roughly 17 progressor patients) is reported in the paper. Summary of the overall study and its limitations: Most expanded thyroid clonotypes (frequency above 0.001) were also detected in blood, suggesting blood repertoires may reflect thyroid immune responses. Ophthalmopathy was separated from stable hyperthyroidism by a 13 V-J signature model, with approximately 90% sensitivity and about 84% specificity obtained in cross-validation and 80%/75% obtained in testing. Sample size was not statistically predetermined, and blinding of investigators to group allocation was not performed. In validation, the model predicted progression to ophthalmopathy with roughly 70% sensitivity and about 72% specificity, a median of 6.5 months before onset.

CDR1 and CDR2 are read off the germline V gene as SQVTM and ANQGSEA. Trimming takes 4 bases off V and 0 bases off J; junction bases not matched to a gene: 5. The CDR3 contains 14 residues, cysteine and phenylalanine counted. Only the CDR3 region is kept as DNA, spanning 42 bases read in frame from base 1. This clonotype appeared many times. Its recognized antigen is unknown. Base qualities are not recorded, but no much larger clone differs from it by a single base. Stable Graves' hyperthyroidism was defined as no progression to ophthalmopathy during 18 months of follow-up. The hyperthyroidism patients were between 18 and 65 years old and newly diagnosed, with a disease duration of less than 2 months. Any patient with an uncontrolled infection, another autoimmune disease, pregnancy or lactation was excluded. Diagnoses were based on clinical symptoms, serum thyroxine and TRAb, thyroid ultrasound and orbital computed tomography. PBMCs were isolated from 7.5 to 10 ml of fresh peripheral blood by Ficoll-Paque density gradient centrifugation. Trizol reagent was used to extract total RNA, and RNA quality was then checked on an Agilent 2100 Bioanalyzer.

Amplification of TCR beta CDR3 regions was carried out from RNA transcripts. A first-round RT-PCR of the TCR CDR3 used the HTBI primer set with the Qiagen OneStep RT-PCR kit. A second multiplex PCR round built the libraries, followed by size selection and purification. The libraries were sequenced on an Illumina HiSeq2000 using paired-end 100 bp reads. The authors' pipeline ran thus. Raw data were processed with SOAPnuke, discarding reads with adapters, uncalled bases, mean Phred below 15, or no exact constant-primer or identifier match. COPE v1.2.5 was used to merge the high-quality paired reads, and each unique nucleotide sequence was defined as a clonotype. MiTCR v1.1 was used to align the clonotypes against IMGT TRBV, TRBD and TRBJ reference segments. Analysis was restricted to V-J combinations with a frequency above 0.0001, which covered approximately 99% of repertoires. The TCS score was defined as the ratio of F50 (clonal expansion) to E x V (chaos), calculated using BLOSUM62-based TCRdist between CDR3 peptides within each V-J. Welch's t-statistics and random forest reduced fewer than 600 V-J features to roughly 13, which were used in a naive Bayes classifier (R e1071). TCRdb trimmed the raw reads at Q25, called clones with MiXCR and kept productive beta chains. Identical CDR3 proteins give one entry, which carries the most common genes and DNA. These V and J calls are TCRdb output, not the study's own analysis. The sample table contains some 560,000 distinct CDR3 sequences; only one count was recorded for 15% to 19% of them. The top ten clones comprise under 7.5% of the sample.

This receptor was obtained from a woman in her twenties or thirties with Graves' hyperthyroidism. The sequenced material came from blood. The sequence joins TRBV29-1 to TRBJ1-1, with TRBD1 matching 7 junction bases. The DNA is as follows: TGCAGCGTTGTGGGAGACAGGGTGAACACTGAAGCTTTCTTT. Its protein is CSVVGDRVNTEAFF.